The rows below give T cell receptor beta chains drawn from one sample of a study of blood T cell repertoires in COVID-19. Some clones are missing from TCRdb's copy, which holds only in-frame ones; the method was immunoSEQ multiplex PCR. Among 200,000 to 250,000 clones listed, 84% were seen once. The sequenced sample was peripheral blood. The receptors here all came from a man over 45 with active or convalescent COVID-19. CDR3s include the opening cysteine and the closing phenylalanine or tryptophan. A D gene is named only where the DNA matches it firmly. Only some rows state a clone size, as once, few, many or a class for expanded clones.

CDR3aa: CASSLARTSRGTDTQYF
CDR3nt: TGTGCCAGCAGCTTAGCGCGGACTAGCCGGGGCACAGATACGCAGTATTTT
abundance: NA
v_gene: TRBV7-2
d_gene: TRBD2
j_gene: TRBJ2-3

CDR3aa: CASSIAGGVGAFF
CDR3nt: TGTGCCAGTAGTATAGCAGGGGGAGTTGGAGCTTTCTTT
abundance: NA
v_gene: TRBV19
d_gene: TRBD1
j_gene: TRBJ1-1

CDR3aa: CASSPNGPYYGYTF
CDR3nt: TGTGCCAGCAGTCCTAACGGTCCCTACTATGGCTACACCTTC
abundance: NA
v_gene: TRBV28
d_gene: NA
j_gene: TRBJ1-2

CDR3aa: CASRRDTEAFF
CDR3nt: TGTGCCAGTAGGCGCGACACTGAAGCTTTCTTT
abundance: NA
v_gene: TRBV19
d_gene: NA
j_gene: TRBJ1-1

CDR3aa: CASSLVRETGELFF
CDR3nt: TGTGCCAGCAGTTTAGTTCGGGAAACCGGGGAGCTGTTTTTT
abundance: NA
v_gene: TRBV27
d_gene: NA
j_gene: TRBJ2-2

CDR3aa: CASSLRAAASGIINEQFF
CDR3nt: TGCGCCAGCAGCTTGAGGGCGGCAGCCTCAGGGATAATAAATGAGCAGTTCTTC
abundance: NA
v_gene: TRBV5-1
d_gene: NA
j_gene: TRBJ2-1

CDR3aa: CACILGTSGNTDTQYF
CDR3nt: TGTGCCTGTATCCTGGGGACTAGCGGGAACACAGATACGCAGTATTTT
abundance: NA
v_gene: TRBV30
d_gene: TRBD2
j_gene: TRBJ2-3

CDR3aa: CASSYSKPPDRGGYGYTF
CDR3nt: TGTGCCAGCAGTTACTCGAAACCCCCGGACAGGGGAGGCTATGGCTACACCTTC
abundance: once
v_gene: TRBV6-7
d_gene: TRBD1
j_gene: TRBJ1-2

CDR3aa: CASSLAEGGNYGYTF
CDR3nt: TGCGCCAGCAGCTTGGCCGAAGGGGGTAACTATGGCTACACCTTC
abundance: NA
v_gene: TRBV5-1
d_gene: NA
j_gene: TRBJ1-2

CDR3aa: CASSTRDRANEKLFF
CDR3nt: TGTGCCAGCAGCACTAGAGACAGGGCTAATGAAAAACTGTTTTTT
abundance: NA
v_gene: TRBV9
d_gene: TRBD1
j_gene: TRBJ1-4